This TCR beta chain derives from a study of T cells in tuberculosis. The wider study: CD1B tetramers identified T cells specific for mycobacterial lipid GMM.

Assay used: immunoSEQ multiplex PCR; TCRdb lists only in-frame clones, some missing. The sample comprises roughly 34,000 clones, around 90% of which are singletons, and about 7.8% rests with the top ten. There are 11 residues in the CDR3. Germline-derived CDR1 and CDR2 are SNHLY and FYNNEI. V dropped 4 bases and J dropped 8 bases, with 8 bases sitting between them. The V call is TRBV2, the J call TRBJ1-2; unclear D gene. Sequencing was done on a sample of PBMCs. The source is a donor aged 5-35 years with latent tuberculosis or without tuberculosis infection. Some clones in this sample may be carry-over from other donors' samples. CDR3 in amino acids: CASSGGRGYTF. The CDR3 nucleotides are TGTGCCAGCAGTGGAGGCCGAGGCTACACCTTC.